This TCR beta chain emerged from a study of CD8+ T cells in alopecia areata. The authors extracted RNA and reverse transcribed it into cDNA as the sequencing template. The assay was immunoSEQ multiplex PCR, and TCRdb's table has in-frame clones only and misses some. The table records about 98,000 clones, roughly 47% of them present only once. This clone was detected only a few times. Trimming pared 3 bases from V and 4 bases from J, leaving 9 bases between. In germline, CDR1 is GTSNPN, CDR2 SVGIG (reference sequence). The CDR3 is made up of 12 amino acids. Material for sequencing was CD4+ T cells sorted from blood. This receptor was taken from a human donor with alopecia areata. The V call is TRBV30, the J call TRBJ2-5; D is perhaps TRBD2 (5 bases). Here the CDR3 reads CAWRVGGETQYF. CDR3 in DNA: TGTGCCTGGAGGGTCGGAGGAGAGACCCAGTACTTC.